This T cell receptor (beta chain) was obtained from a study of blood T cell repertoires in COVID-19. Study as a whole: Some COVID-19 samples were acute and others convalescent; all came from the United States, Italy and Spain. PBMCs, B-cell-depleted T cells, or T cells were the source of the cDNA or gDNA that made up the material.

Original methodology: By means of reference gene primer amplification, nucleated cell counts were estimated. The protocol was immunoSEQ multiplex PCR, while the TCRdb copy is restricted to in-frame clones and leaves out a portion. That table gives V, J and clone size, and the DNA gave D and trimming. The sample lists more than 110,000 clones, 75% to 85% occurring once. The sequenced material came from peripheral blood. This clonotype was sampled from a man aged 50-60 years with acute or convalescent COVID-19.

CDR3 sequence: CASGAGWDTEAFF. CDR3 nucleotide sequence: TGTGCCAGCGGCGCGGGTTGGGACACTGAAGCTTTCTTT. V gene TRBV7-3 combines with J gene TRBJ1-1; D gene unclear. V was shortened by 8 bases and J by 3 bases, with 13 bases between the two germline ends. The CDR3 covers 13 residues. The germline gives CDR1 SGHTA, CDR2 FQGTGA.